Following are 19 T cell receptor beta chains from one sample sequenced in a study of blood T cell repertoires in COVID-19. TCRdb keeps only in-frame clones here, not all; method: immunoSEQ multiplex PCR. Of around 170,000 clones listed, about 85% were seen once; the top ten hold approximately 8%. Sequencing was done on a sample of PBMCs or T cells enriched from blood (not recorded which). The receptor set was obtained from a woman aged 45-65 years who had recovered from COVID-19.

This chain uses TRBV2 with TRBJ1-6; 8 nucleotides agree with TRBD1. The CDR3 is 15 amino acids. Trimming took 7 bases from V and 7 from J; bases not matched to a gene: 9. CDR1 and CDR2 (germline): SNHLY, FYNNEI. The CDR3 coding sequence is TGTGCCAGCACCGGGCAGGGGGCTGGAAATTCACCCCTCCACTTT. Translation: CASTGQGAGNSPLHF. Based on the CDR3 plus reference TRBV2 and TRBJ1-6, the full variable domain is EPEVTQTPSHQVTQMGQEVILRCVPISNHLYFYWYRQILGQKVEFLVSFYNNEISEKSEIFDDQFSVERPDGSNFTLKIRSTKLEDSAMYFCASTGQGAGNSPLHFGNGTRLTVT.

CDR3 in DNA: TGTGCCCTAGAAGAGACCCAGTACTTC. Amino acids: CALEETQYF. The chain employs TRBV5-8 and TRBJ2-5; no firm D call. V shed 10 bases and J shed 3 bases, with 4 bases lying between them. Germline CDR1 SGHTS, CDR2 YDEGEE. The CDR3 length is 9 residues.

The gene calls are TRBV19 and TRBJ1-1, with 11 positions matching TRBD1. CDR1 and CDR2 (germline): LNHDA, SQIVND (reference sequence). The CDR3 runs to 16 residues. V was pared by 5 bases and J by 4 bases, with 9 bases of the junction left unmatched. Here the CDR3 reads CASSGQGASARTEAFF. The CDR3 DNA sequence: TGTGCCAGTAGTGGACAGGGGGCCTCAGCCCGCACTGAAGCTTTCTTT.

V gene TRBV25-1 combines with J gene TRBJ2-3, with 10 bases that match TRBD2. Germline CDR1 MGHDK, CDR2 SYGVNS. This CDR3 contains 13 residues. The V gene end was trimmed by 6 bases and the J gene end by 5 bases; junction bases not matched to a gene: 2. The CDR3 region is CASRTSGKDTQYF. The CDR3 nucleotides are TGTGCCAGCAGAACTAGCGGGAAAGATACGCAGTATTTT.

This rearrangement joins TRBV24-1 to TRBJ2-1; no firm D call. This CDR3 region has 11 residues. Germline CDR1 and CDR2: KGHDR and SFDVKD. The V gene lost 4 bases and the J gene lost 8 bases, with 5 bases spanning the gap. The chain's CDR3 is CATSDTHEQFF. The CDR3 DNA follows: TGTGCCACCAGTGACACACATGAGCAGTTCTTC.

This chain uses TRBV7-9 with TRBJ1-6; D call uncertain. This CDR3 region has 14 residues. V dropped 5 bases and J dropped 7 bases, with 12 bases sitting between them. Germline V gene sequence: CDR1 SEHNR, CDR2 FQNEAQ (reference sequence). The CDR3 protein is CASSRSDLNSPLHF. The CDR3 nucleotides read TGTGCCAGCAGCCGCAGCGATCTAAATTCACCCCTCCACTTT.

This chain links TRBV27 with TRBJ1-5; perhaps TRBD1 as D (5 bases). The CDR3 is 17 amino acids. Trimming took off 5 bases at V and 3 bases at J, with 20 bases between the two ends. Germline V gives CDR1 MNHEY, CDR2 SMNVEV (reference sequence). The CDR3 loop reads CASSLRQSAVTNQPQHF. As DNA, the CDR3 is TGTGCCAGCAGTCTCCGACAGAGCGCGGTAACCAATCAGCCCCAGCATTTT.

This clone was counted once. This chain connects TRBV19 to TRBJ1-5; D unclear. The V end was cut by 0 bases, the J end by 7 bases, with 4 bases between. Germline V gene data show CDR1 as LNHDA and CDR2 as SQIVND (reference sequence). The CDR3 spans 12 residues. This CDR3 reads CASSIDLQPQHF. The DNA for the CDR3 is TGTGCCAGTAGTATAGATCTCCAGCCCCAGCATTTT. The full variable domain, with the rest looked up from reference TRBV19 and TRBJ1-5, is DGGITQSPKYLFRKEGQNVTLSCEQNLNHDAMYWYRQDPGQGLRLIYYSQIVNDFQKGDIAEGYSVSREKKESFPLTVTSAQKNPTAFYLCASSIDLQPQHFGDGTRLSIL.

The rearrangement links TRBV19 to TRBJ1-1; D may be TRBD1 (5 bases). In germline, CDR1 is LNHDA, CDR2 SQIVND (reference sequence). The length of the CDR3 is 16 residues. V was pared by 3 bases and J by 6 bases, with 20 bases between. Written as DNA, the CDR3 is TGTGCCAGTAGTATGGGCAGGGTGGTTTTAGGGGCTGAAGCTTTCTTT. Its translation is CASSMGRVVLGAEAFF.

CDR3 sequence: CASSVDANYNEQFF. Written as DNA, the CDR3 is TGTGCCAGCAGCGTAGACGCGAACTACAATGAGCAGTTCTTC. This chain joins TRBV9 and TRBJ2-1; the D is unclear. V dropped 0 bases and J dropped 3 bases, with 7 bases sitting between them. The CDR3 runs 14 residues. CDR1 SGDLS and CDR2 YYNGEE come from the germline V gene.

The chain has TRBV19 and TRBJ1-3; D gene uncertain. The CDR3 runs to 11 residues. Trimming pared 10 bases from V and 4 bases from J, leaving 8 bases between. The germline V gene has CDR1 LNHDA and CDR2 SQIVND (reference sequence). The chain's CDR3 is CATQPGNTIYF. The CDR3, as DNA: TGTGCCACACAACCAGGAAACACCATATATTTT.

The chain carries TRBV19 and TRBJ1-2, with D possibly being TRBD1 (6 bases). The CDR3 is 15 amino acids. V was clipped by 5 bases and J by 5 bases, with 18 bases between them. Germline V gene lookup returns CDR1 LNHDA and CDR2 SQIVND (reference sequence). In nucleotides, the CDR3 is TGTGCCAGTAGTCCCACGGACAGATGGCAATATGGCTACACCTTC. Protein sequence: CASSPTDRWQYGYTF.

Here the CDR3 DNA reads TGTGCCAGCCACTCCCCTATTTCGACGGAGAACTATGGCTACACCTTC. This sequence encodes CASHSPISTENYGYTF. J is TRBJ1-2 and V is TRBV9; D call uncertain. V lost 7 bases and J 2 bases, leaving 21 bases between the germline ends. Germline CDR1 reads SGDLS; CDR2 reads YYNGEE. CDR3 size: 16 residues.

The chain recombines TRBV6-5 with TRBJ1-2, with a weak D call TRBD1 (6 bases). This CDR3 is built from 11 residues. Trimming shortened V by 10 bases and J by 5 bases, and 11 bases separated the two germline ends. Per the germline V gene, CDR1 is MNHEY and CDR2 is SVGAGI. CDR3 sequence reads: CATTQGYGYTF. The CDR3 bases are TGTGCCACAACACAGGGATATGGCTACACCTTC.

The chain is built from TRBV2 and TRBJ2-2; 7 nucleotides line up with TRBD1. J gave up 4 bases and V 2 bases, and 4 bases lay outside the gene matches. From germline, CDR1 is SNHLY and CDR2 FYNNEI. This CDR3 contains 15 residues. In DNA, the CDR3 is TGTGCCAGCAGTGAACAGGGGGTGGGCACCGGGGAGCTGTTTTTT. It yields the protein CASSEQGVGTGELFF.

This clone was observed a handful of times. The genes are TRBV7-8 and TRBJ1-1; no definite D call. Trimming took 1 base from V and 5 from J, leaving 11 bases between them. This CDR3 contains 14 residues. Germline CDR1 and CDR2: SGHVS and FQNEAQ. DNA for the CDR3: TGTGCCAGCAGCTTAGTCGGTAGAGGGACTGAAGCTTTCTTT. Protein: CASSLVGRGTEAFF.

This clone has a single count. V gene TRBV7-3 combines with J gene TRBJ2-1; D not certain. Germline CDR1 and CDR2: SGHTA and FQGTGA. This CDR3 contains 16 residues. Trimming left V 5 bases short and J 2 bases short, with 16 bases between. CDR3 sequence reads: CASSRTGDVPYNEQFF. CDR3 DNA: TGTGCCAGCAGCCGCACGGGTGATGTTCCCTACAATGAGCAGTTCTTC. The complete variable domain, with remaining parts taken from reference TRBV7-3 and TRBJ2-1, reads GAGVSQTPSNKVTEKGKYVELRCDPISGHTALYWYRQSLGQGPEFLIYFQGTGAADDSGLPNDRFFAVRPEGSVSTLKIQRTERGDSAVYLCASSRTGDVPYNEQFFGPGTRLTVL.

The rearrangement links TRBV3-1 (or the pseudogene TRBV3-2) to TRBJ2-5; 9 bases map to TRBD1. In germline, CDR1 is LGHDT, CDR2 YNNKEL (reference sequence). CDR3 length equals 16 residues. The ends lost 0 bases at V and 10 bases at J; junction bases unmatched: 12. Here the CDR3 DNA reads TGTGCCAGCAGCCAAGATCCACAGGGGGCATGGGTTGGCCAGTACTTC. Translated, it gives CASSQDPQGAWVGQYF.

The chain combines TRBV28 with TRBJ1-2; 9 bases align to TRBD1. This CDR3 is built from 16 residues. V lost 4 bases and J lost 3; bases outside the gene matches: 9. From germline, CDR1 is MDHEN and CDR2 SYDVKM. The CDR3 sequence is CASSSHTGGYDYGYTF. In DNA form, the CDR3 reads TGTGCCAGCAGTTCTCACACAGGGGGCTATGACTATGGCTACACCTTC.